What follows describes a single T cell receptor beta chain. The antigen is undetermined. This sample's time point: newly diagnosed GD, antithyroid drugs for less than 3 months. From PBMCs, RNA was extracted and then used to make the TCR library. The data stem from a study of regulatory T cells in long-lasting Graves disease. The CDR3 extends over 15 amino acids. Germline V gives CDR1 SNHLY, CDR2 FYNNEI. J lost 1 base, V lost 7 bases, and 6 bases had no gene match. TCR beta libraries were built with iRepertoire HTBI primers and Arm-PCR of CDR3 regions. TCRdb passed the multiplex PCR reads through MiXCR, listing each CDR3 protein once. This repertoire shows 200,000 to 250,000 distinct CDR3 sequences, around 20% found once; its top ten account for more than 20%. The study, taken as a whole, reports: It was in persistent disease that TRBV28, TRBJ1-2 and TRBJ2-5 were favored.

The sequencing here drew on peripheral blood mononuclear cells (PBMCs), taken at new diagnosis, from a patient treated with antithyroid drugs. This chain links TRBV2 with TRBJ2-3; 9 nucleotides agree with TRBD2. This TCR derives from a female donor with Graves disease. CDR3 loop: CASTMRTSGTDTQYF. Written as DNA, the CDR3 is TGTGCCAGCACAATGCGGACTAGCGGCACAGATACGCAGTATTTT. Full variable domain (rest looked up from reference TRBV2 and TRBJ2-3): EPEVTQTPSHQVTQMGQEVILRCVPISNHLYFYWYRQILGQKVEFLVSFYNNEISEKSEIFDDQFSVERPDGSNFTLKIRSTKLEDSAMYFCASTMRTSGTDTQYFGPGTRLTVL.